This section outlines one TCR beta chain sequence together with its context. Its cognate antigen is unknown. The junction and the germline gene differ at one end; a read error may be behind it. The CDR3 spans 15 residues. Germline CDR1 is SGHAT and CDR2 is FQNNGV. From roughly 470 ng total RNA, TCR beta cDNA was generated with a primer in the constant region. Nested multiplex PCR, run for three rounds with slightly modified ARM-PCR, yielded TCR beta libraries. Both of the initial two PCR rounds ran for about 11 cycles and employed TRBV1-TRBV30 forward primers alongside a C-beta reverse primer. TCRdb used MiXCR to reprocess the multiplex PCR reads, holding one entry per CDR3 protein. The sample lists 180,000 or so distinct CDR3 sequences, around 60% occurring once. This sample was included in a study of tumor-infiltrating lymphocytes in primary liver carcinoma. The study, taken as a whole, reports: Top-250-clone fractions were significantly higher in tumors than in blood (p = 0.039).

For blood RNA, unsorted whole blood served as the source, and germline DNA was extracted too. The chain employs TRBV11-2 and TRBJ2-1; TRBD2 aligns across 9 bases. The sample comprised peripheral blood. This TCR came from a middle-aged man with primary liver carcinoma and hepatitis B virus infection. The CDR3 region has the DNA TGTGCCAGCAGCTTAGTGGGGACTAGCTGGGATGAGCAGTTATTC. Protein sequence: CASSLVGTSWDEQLF.